One and the same sample provided the 8 T cell receptor beta chains below, sequenced in a study of Tregs in tolerant kidney transplant recipients. The nonmyeloablative bone marrow transplants came from related graft donors, with transient mixed chimerism. The data were produced by immunoSEQ multiplex PCR, yet TCRdb's version contains in-frame clones alone and is incomplete. This table has tens of thousands of clones, 91% appearing once. The sequenced sample was CD4+ T cells from blood (PBMCs), obtained 24 months after the transplant. Receptors originate from a human patient who received a combined kidney and bone marrow transplant. Some T cells may be provided by the graft donor.

The V and J genes are TRBV13 and TRBJ2-7, with 8 bases aligning to TRBD1. V gave up 5 bases and J gave up 1 base; unmatched junction bases: 7. The CDR3 extends over 15 amino acids. CDR1 and CDR2 from the germline V gene are PRHDT and FYEKMQ (reference sequence). This CDR3 is CASSPRRDRSYEQYF. CDR3 DNA sequence: TGTGCCAGCAGCCCACGCCGGGACAGGTCCTACGAGCAGTACTTC. Based on the CDR3 plus reference TRBV13 and TRBJ2-7, the full variable domain is AAGVIQSPRHLIKEKRETATLKCYPIPRHDTVYWYQQGPGQDPQFLISFYEKMQSDKGSIPDRFSAQQFSDYHSELNMSSLELGDSALYFCASSPRRDRSYEQYFGPGTRLTVT.

V usage is TRBV7-9 and J usage is TRBJ2-3, with D possibly matching TRBD2 (6 bases). The CDR3 consists of 18 residues. CDR1 and CDR2 from the germline V gene are SEHNR and FQNEAQ (reference sequence). V shed 2 bases and J shed 5 bases, with 23 bases lying between them. CDR3 DNA sequence: TGTGCCAGCAGCTTAAAATATTCTGGACTACGTGGGGAAGATACGCAGTATTTT. Protein sequence: CASSLKYSGLRGEDTQYF.

The chain carries TRBV7-9 and TRBJ2-7; 7 positions match TRBD1. In germline, CDR1 is SEHNR, CDR2 FQNEAQ (reference sequence). The V gene end was trimmed by 4 bases and the J gene end by 2 bases; junction bases not matched to a gene: 2. The CDR3 is made up of 13 amino acids. The CDR3 protein is CASSSGQPYEQYF. CDR3 nucleotides: TGTGCCAGCAGCTCGGGACAGCCCTACGAGCAGTACTTC.

The gene calls are TRBV7-3 and TRBJ2-7, with 9 bases matching TRBD1. The CDR3 has 16 residues. The germline CDR1 and CDR2 sequences are SGHTA and FQGTGA. V shed 5 bases and J 0 bases; nucleotides not matched to a gene: 8. CDR3 loop: CASSNGGTGSSYEQYF. The DNA of the CDR3 is TGTGCCAGCAGCAACGGGGGGACAGGGTCCTCCTACGAGCAGTACTTC.

The V gene is TRBV6-1, the J gene TRBJ1-2; TRBD1 aligns across 8 bases. CDR1 and CDR2 (germline): MNHNS, SASEGT. The CDR3 has 14 residues. The J segment lost 8 bases and the V segment lost 5 bases, leaving 10 bases of the junction unmatched. CDR3: CASSRVDREGGYTF. CDR3 coding DNA: TGTGCCAGCAGTCGAGTGGACAGGGAGGGGGGCTACACCTTC.

The chain has TRBV10-3 and TRBJ2-3, with D possibly matching TRBD2 (6 bases). Per the germline V gene, CDR1 is ENHRY and CDR2 is SYGVKD. This CDR3 is built from 15 residues. Trimming cost V 6 bases and J 0 bases, with 13 bases left between them. CDR3 loop: CAISVSGSSTDTQYF. The DNA of the CDR3 is TGTGCCATCAGCGTTAGCGGCTCTAGCACAGATACGCAGTATTTT.

This clone appeared once. The chain has TRBV19 and TRBJ2-5; 8 bases match TRBD1. CDR1 and CDR2 from the germline V gene are LNHDA and SQIVND (reference sequence). V shed 6 bases, J shed 1 base, and the junction held 7 bases outside the gene matches. The CDR3 runs 15 residues. The DNA of the CDR3 is TGTGCCAGTAGCGAGGACAGGGTCGCCCAAGAGACCCAGTACTTC. This encodes CASSEDRVAQETQYF.

V usage is TRBV7-6 and J usage is TRBJ1-5; tentative D call: TRBD1 (6 bases). This CDR3 spans 15 amino acids. V dropped 6 bases and J dropped 4 bases, with 16 bases sitting between them. Germline CDR1 is SGHVS and CDR2 is FNYEAQ. CDR3 sequence: CASSPLGGRNQPQHF. CDR3 DNA: TGTGCCAGCAGTCCCCTAGGGGGTAGGAATCAGCCCCAGCATTTT.